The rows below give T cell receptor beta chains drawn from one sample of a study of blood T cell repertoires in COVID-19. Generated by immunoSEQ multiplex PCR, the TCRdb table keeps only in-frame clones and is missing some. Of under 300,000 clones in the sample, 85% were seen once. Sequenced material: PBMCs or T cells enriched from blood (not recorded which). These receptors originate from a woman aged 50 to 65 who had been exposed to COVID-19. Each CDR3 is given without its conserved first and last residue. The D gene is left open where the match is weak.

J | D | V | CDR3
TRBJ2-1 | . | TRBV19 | ASAIGVGLEQF
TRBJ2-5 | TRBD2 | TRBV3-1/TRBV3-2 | ASSLTSGFETQY
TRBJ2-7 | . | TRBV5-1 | ASSLGGGVSYEQY
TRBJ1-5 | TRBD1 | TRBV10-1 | AGPSGGDYSNQPQH
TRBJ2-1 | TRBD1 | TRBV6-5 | ASNHPGQGAEQF
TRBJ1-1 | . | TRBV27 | ASSRMRVDTEAF
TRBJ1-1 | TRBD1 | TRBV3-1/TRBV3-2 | ASSLGDRRYTEAF
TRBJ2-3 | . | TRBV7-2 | ASSLGPSTDTQY
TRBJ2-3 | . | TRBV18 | ASSPPRRRGDTDTQY
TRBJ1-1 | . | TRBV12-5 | ASGLDPQGNAAF
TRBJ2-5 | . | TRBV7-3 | ASSLRAGEETQY
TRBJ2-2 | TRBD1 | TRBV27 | ASSRQGRTGELF
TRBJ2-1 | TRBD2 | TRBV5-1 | ASSFTSGYYNEQF
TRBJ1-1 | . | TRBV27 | ASSFRRENTEAF
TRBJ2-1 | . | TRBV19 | ATGSRGSSDPNEQF